These 32 T cell receptor beta chains share one sample of origin, sequenced in a study of response to subunit inactivated influenza vaccine. TCRdb re-called the RT-PCR reads through MiXCR, storing one row per CDR3 protein. The profile covers about 530,000 distinct CDR3 sequences, with over 10% appearing a single time and around 13% taken by the ten largest. Sequenced material: PBMCs from blood, taken 35 to 45 days after vaccination. Receptors were obtained from a man between 45 and 60 years old who received an inactivated influenza vaccine.

This clonotype was found a few times. Written as DNA, the CDR3 is TGTGCCAGCACCCACCGAAACTGGGCTCGGGGGGCAGGGGAGCAGTACTTC. Protein product: CASTHRNWARGAGEQYF. The chain recombines TRBV7-9 with TRBJ2-7, with a weak D call TRBD2 (7 bases). CDR1 and CDR2 from the germline V gene are SEHNR and FQNEAQ (reference sequence). The CDR3 sequence is 17 residues long. Deletions cut 7 bases from V and 7 bases from J, with 29 bases between.

V is TRBV28 and J is TRBJ2-1, with D possibly matching TRBD2 (5 bases). The CDR3 length is 12 residues. Trimming left V 4 bases short and J 8 bases short, with 9 bases between. Germline CDR1 reads MDHEN; CDR2 reads SYDVKM. For the CDR3, the DNA is TGTGCCAGCAGTTCTCTAGCATATGAGCAGTTCTTC. It codes for CASSSLAYEQFF.

J is TRBJ2-2 and V is TRBV28; a weak D match, TRBD2 (6 bases). Trimming left V 6 bases short and J 6 bases short, with 14 bases between. Germline V gene sequence: CDR1 MDHEN, CDR2 SYDVKM. The length of the CDR3 is 14 residues. CDR3 DNA sequence: TGTGCCAGCAGCCCGGGGAGGAGGGCCGGGGAGCTGTTTTTT. It translates to CASSPGRRAGELFF.

This clonotype was seen more than once but under ten times. This chain uses TRBV20-1 with TRBJ1-1; D possibly corresponds to TRBD1 (5 bases). Germline values: CDR1 DFQATT, CDR2 SNEGSKA (reference sequence). The CDR3 sequence is 11 residues long. CDR3 bases: TGCAGAATGGGGCCGGCAGGCGAAGCTTTCTTT. Translating gives CRMGPAGEAFF.

This clonotype was recorded a few times. This chain connects TRBV5-8 to TRBJ1-3; D is unclear. V lost 3 bases and J lost 1, with 14 bases in between. This CDR3 has 16 residues. CDR1 and CDR2 from the germline V gene are SGHTS and YDEGEE. CDR3 coding DNA: TGTGCCAGCAGCTCCCAGACTCGGAATTCTGGAAACACCATATATTTT. Translation: CASSSQTRNSGNTIYF.

This clonotype has ten or more counts. The chain links TRBV7-9 to TRBJ2-7, with no clear D. The germline V and J ends were trimmed by 4 bases and 2 bases, with 6 bases remaining between them. Germline loops: CDR1 SEHNR, CDR2 FQNEAQ (reference sequence). This CDR3 spans 12 amino acids. CDR3 residues: CASSSNPYEQYF. The CDR3 DNA is TGTGCCAGCAGCTCCAACCCCTACGAGCAGTACTTC.

CDR3 in amino acids: CASSAPQGKGYNEQFF. The CDR3 bases are TGTGCCAGCAGTGCCCCACAGGGGAAGGGCTACAATGAGCAGTTCTTC. J is TRBJ2-1 and V is TRBV25-1; 7 nucleotides agree with TRBD1. CDR1 is MGHDK, CDR2 SYGVNS, per germline. The J segment lost 3 bases and the V segment lost 4 bases, leaving 9 bases of the junction unmatched. The CDR3 is made up of 16 amino acids.

V gene TRBV6-1 combines with J gene TRBJ2-7; the D gene is possibly TRBD1 (6 bases). Germline lookup yields CDR1 MNHNS and CDR2 SASEGT. V gave up 6 bases and J gave up 0 bases, with 12 bases separating them. The CDR3 is made up of 14 amino acids. The CDR3 coding sequence is TGTGCCAGCAGGGACAGCGCTCTCTCCTACGAGCAGTACTTC. Protein: CASRDSALSYEQYF.

This clonotype came up a few times. V gene TRBV14 combines with J gene TRBJ2-5; D is unresolved. The length of the CDR3 is 13 residues. Germline CDR1 and CDR2: SGHDN and FVKESK. Trimming took off 1 base at V and 5 bases at J, with 8 bases between the two ends. CDR3 loop: CASSQGVRETQYF. CDR3 sequence (DNA): TGTGCCAGCAGCCAAGGGGTACGGGAGACCCAGTACTTC.

This clonotype was detected a few times. V usage is TRBV5-1 and J usage is TRBJ2-3, with no clear D. The CDR3 contains 15 residues. Germline V CDR1 and CDR2: SGHRS, YFSETQ. V lost 2 bases and J 0 bases, leaving 10 bases between the germline ends. In nucleotides, the CDR3 is TGCGCCAGCAGCTTCGGGCGTGGTAGCACAGATACGCAGTATTTT. This gives the protein CASSFGRGSTDTQYF.

In this sample, this clonotype turned up a few times. DNA for the CDR3: TGCGCCAGCAGCTTTTACAGGGGGCAAGAGACCCAGTACTTC. It encodes CASSFYRGQETQYF. V usage is TRBV5-1 and J usage is TRBJ2-5; TRBD1 matches 8 bases. The CDR3 sequence is 14 residues long. Germline trimming cut 2 bases from V and 2 bases from J; bases unmatched to any gene: 2. Germline CDR1 reads SGHRS; CDR2 reads YFSETQ.

This clonotype was seen at least ten times. The gene calls are TRBV10-3 and TRBJ1-5, with D maybe TRBD1 (6 bases). The CDR3 is 13 residues long. V shed 9 bases and J shed 7 bases, with 16 bases lying between them. CDR1 is ENHRY, CDR2 SYGVKD, per germline. The CDR3 bases are TGTGCCATAAACCGGGCTCAGGGGCAGCCCCAGCATTTT. Encoded protein: CAINRAQGQPQHF.

The rearrangement uses TRBV20-1 and TRBJ2-5; D tentatively fits TRBD1 or TRBD2 (5 bases each). The CDR3 is made up of 14 amino acids. V dropped 3 bases and J dropped 4 bases, with 15 bases sitting between them. In germline, CDR1 is DFQATT, CDR2 SNEGSKA (reference sequence). The CDR3 DNA follows: TGCAGTGCTAGTCTATGGGGGACGGGAGAGACCCAGTACTTC. This encodes CSASLWGTGETQYF.

The rearrangement links TRBV10-3 to TRBJ2-6; D call uncertain. This CDR3 is built from 14 residues. The V end lost 9 bases, the J end lost 2 bases, and 11 bases lay between the germline ends. Germline V lookup: CDR1 ENHRY, CDR2 SYGVKD. The CDR3 DNA reads TGTGCCATTCTCCTGGGTGCTGGGGCCAACGTCCTGACTTTC. Protein sequence: CAILLGAGANVLTF.

This clonotype was recorded at least ten times. The V call is TRBV12-3 or TRBV12-4, the J call TRBJ1-5, with a weak D call TRBD1 (6 bases). This CDR3 is built from 14 residues. The germline V and J ends were trimmed by 4 bases and 4 bases, with 11 bases remaining between them. CDR3 in amino acids: CASSYRVENQPQHF. CDR3 sequence (DNA): TGTGCCAGCAGTTACAGGGTAGAGAATCAGCCCCAGCATTTT.

This clonotype came up a few times. This sequence joins TRBV4-2 and TRBJ2-5; TRBD2 aligns across 14 bases. Per the germline V gene, CDR1 is LGHNA and CDR2 is YNFKEQ. The CDR3 totals 17 residues. After removal of 1 base from V and 4 bases from J, the junction contained 5 bases not matched to a gene. The CDR3 loop is CASSQGSGLAGGETQYF. CDR3 bases: TGTGCCAGCAGCCAAGGTTCAGGACTAGCGGGAGGAGAGACCCAGTACTTC.

J is TRBJ2-1 and V is TRBV6-2 or TRBV6-3, with 12 positions matching TRBD2. Losses at the gene ends were 4 bases for V and 8 bases for J; bases not matched to a gene: 6. The germline V gene encodes CDR1 MNHEY and CDR2 SVGEGT. CDR3 length equals 15 residues. This CDR3 reads CASSFLAGGRDEQFF. CDR3 in DNA: TGTGCCAGCAGTTTTCTAGCGGGGGGGAGAGATGAGCAGTTCTTC.

This clonotype was counted many times. This chain links TRBV6-1 with TRBJ2-7; D ambiguous. The CDR3 extends over 13 amino acids. Germline V gives CDR1 MNHNS, CDR2 SASEGT. V lost 6 bases to trimming and J lost 0 bases, with 9 bases between them. The DNA of the CDR3 is TGTGCCAGCAGGAGACATATCTCCTACGAGCAGTACTTC. Translated: CASRRHISYEQYF.

The CDR3 region has the DNA TGTGCCAGCAGTTTAGCTGGAGGGGGCCAGTATGGCTACACCTTC. This encodes CASSLAGGGQYGYTF. V gene TRBV12-3 or TRBV12-4 combines with J gene TRBJ1-2, with 7 bases identical to TRBD1. The CDR3 runs to 15 residues. Losses at the gene ends were 0 bases for V and 5 bases for J; bases not matched to a gene: 6.

This clonotype was observed at least ten times. V and J are TRBV12-5 and TRBJ1-1; D gene uncertain. Germline assignment: CDR1 LGHNT and CDR2 FRNRAP. V was shortened by 5 bases and J by 5 bases, with 12 bases between the two germline ends. CDR3 length: 13 residues. The CDR3 DNA sequence: TGTGCTAGTGGTCTGGACGGATGGACTGAAGCTTTCTTT. It is translated as CASGLDGWTEAFF.

The CDR3 nucleotides read TGTGCCATCAGAAACGGACAGGGGCCGTCCTACGAGCAGTACTTC. Its translation is CAIRNGQGPSYEQYF. The chain combines TRBV10-3 with TRBJ2-7; 9 bases are a match to TRBD1. This CDR3 contains 15 residues. After removal of 6 bases from V and 1 base from J, the junction contained 7 bases not matched to a gene. Germline loops: CDR1 ENHRY, CDR2 SYGVKD.

The V call is TRBV5-1, the J call TRBJ1-1; 10 bases match TRBD1. Germline V gene lookup returns CDR1 SGHRS and CDR2 YFSETQ. The CDR3 is made up of 16 amino acids. The trim removed 2 bases at V and 4 bases at J, leaving 8 bases unmatched. CDR3 sequence: CASSFSLDRGLTEAFF. The CDR3 region has the DNA TGCGCCAGCAGCTTTTCACTCGACAGGGGGCTCACTGAAGCTTTCTTT.

This clonotype has just a few counts. V and J are TRBV20-1 and TRBJ1-2; D unclear. Germline CDR1 DFQATT, CDR2 SNEGSKA (reference sequence). CDR3 size: 13 residues. Between the trimmed V and J ends, which lost 3 bases and 4 bases, there was a span of 12 bases. The CDR3 DNA reads as TGCAGTGCTAGCCACGTCAGGACCTATGGCTACACCTTC. Encoded protein: CSASHVRTYGYTF.

The table lists this clonotype with many counts. The genes are TRBV7-2 and TRBJ1-6; D unresolved. Germline V gene lookup returns CDR1 SGHTA and CDR2 FQGNSA. V was pared by 3 bases and J by 7 bases, with 7 bases between. The CDR3 contains 13 residues. CDR3 sequence reads: CASSLLGNSPLHF. The CDR3 DNA follows: TGTGCCAGCAGCTTGTTGGGAAATTCACCCCTCCACTTT.

This clonotype has just a few counts. The genes are TRBV11-2 and TRBJ2-1; the match to TRBD2 covers 7 bases. Looked up from germline, CDR1 is SGHAT and CDR2 is FQNNGV. V dropped 0 bases and J dropped 6; count of bases not matched to a gene: 8. This CDR3 is built from 16 residues. The CDR3 DNA reads as TGTGCCAGCAGCTTAGATGGCGCGGCGGGGGTCAATGAGCAGTTCTTC. This gives the protein CASSLDGAAGVNEQFF.

Ten or more counts support this clonotype. The chain combines TRBV7-9 with TRBJ2-6, with D uncertain. This CDR3 comprises 16 residues. Germline CDR1 is SEHNR and CDR2 is FQNEAQ (reference sequence). The germline V and J ends were trimmed by 5 bases and 0 bases, with 11 bases remaining between them. CDR3 DNA sequence: TGTGCCAGCAGCCGTCGCGTTGTCTCTGGGGCCAACGTCCTGACTTTC. Translation gives CASSRRVVSGANVLTF.

This clonotype was counted a few times. The rearrangement uses TRBV28 and TRBJ2-1; D is unresolved. The CDR3 runs to 16 residues. Germline CDR1 is MDHEN and CDR2 is SYDVKM. V lost 5 bases and J lost 0, with 14 bases in between. The CDR3 sequence: CASSHSRLSSYNEQFF. CDR3 DNA sequence: TGTGCCAGCAGTCACTCAAGGTTAAGCTCCTACAATGAGCAGTTCTTC.

The chain is built from TRBV27 and TRBJ2-1; 7 positions agree with TRBD2. The germline gives CDR1 MNHEY, CDR2 SMNVEV (reference sequence). Unmatched junction bases numbered 3, after V lost 2 bases and J lost 2 bases. The CDR3 runs to 15 residues. CDR3 sequence: CASSLGGSPYNEQFF. The CDR3 DNA reads TGTGCCAGCAGTTTAGGCGGGAGTCCCTACAATGAGCAGTTCTTC.

V and J are TRBV30 and TRBJ2-2; possibly TRBD1 or TRBD2 for D (5 bases each). V was cut by 1 base and J by 0 bases, with 21 bases left in between. The CDR3 totals 19 residues. The germline gives CDR1 GTSNPN, CDR2 SVGIG (reference sequence). As DNA, the CDR3 is TGTGCCTGGAGTGGGGGGAGTCAGGGCCGACTTTCGAACACCGGGGAGCTGTTTTTT. Translation gives CAWSGGSQGRLSNTGELFF.

The chain has TRBV29-1 and TRBJ2-7; 7 positions agree with TRBD2. Germline V gene lookup returns CDR1 SQVTM and CDR2 ANQGSEA. V shed 4 bases, J shed 1 base, and the junction held 4 bases outside the gene matches. The CDR3 has 13 amino acids. For the CDR3, the DNA is TGCAGCGTTGCTGGCGGGAGATCCTACGAGCAGTACTTC. This encodes CSVAGGRSYEQYF.

This clonotype showed up just a few times. The rearrangement uses TRBV4-2 and TRBJ2-7, with 9 bases identical to TRBD1. From germline, CDR1 is LGHNA and CDR2 YNFKEQ. Trimming at V came to 0 bases and at J to 6 bases, leaving 9 bases not matched to a gene. CDR3 size: 16 residues. CDR3 loop: CASSQDVGQGYGEQYF. The CDR3 DNA reads TGTGCCAGCAGCCAAGACGTGGGACAGGGTTATGGCGAGCAGTACTTC.

In its sample, this clonotype was seen many times. V gene TRBV12-3 or TRBV12-4 combines with J gene TRBJ2-2; 7 nucleotides align to TRBD2. J was trimmed by 0 bases and V by 3 bases; bases with no gene match: 1. There are 15 residues in the CDR3. CDR3 coding DNA: TGTGCCAGCAGTTTTCTAGCGGCGAACACCGGGGAGCTGTTTTTT. Translating gives CASSFLAANTGELFF.